This T cell receptor beta chain was found in a study of blood T cells in healthy people across ages. Overall study findings and caveats: Comparison with aged donors showed that long-lived donors had more naive CD4+ cells and higher diversity.

This clonotype was recorded a few times. Its antigen is unidentified. The V gene lost 0 bases and the J gene lost 7 bases, with 18 bases spanning the gap. CDR1 and CDR2 (germline): MNHEY, SMNVEV (reference sequence). The CDR3 loop spans 17 amino acids. Alongside a J-beta primer mix, a sample-barcoded 5' primer served in a second PCR lasting roughly 7 to 12 cycles. Each cDNA molecule carried a tag from a template-switch adaptor that contained 12 random nucleotides. TCRdb fed the 5' RACE reads into MiXCR, producing one record per CDR3 protein. The data show about 1 million distinct CDR3 sequences, 35% to 55% seen once. The authors isolated at least 6 million PBMCs per sample. Extraction of total RNA produced a minimum of 5 micrograms from each sample.

Sequencing used blood. This receptor was identified in a woman in her sixties in good health. The chain has TRBV27 and TRBJ2-2; possible D gene TRBD2, 5 bases. CDR3 nucleotide sequence: TGTGCCAGCAGTTTATCGCCTGCACTAGGTATCTTCGGGGAGCTGTTTTTT. Its protein product is CASSLSPALGIFGELFF.